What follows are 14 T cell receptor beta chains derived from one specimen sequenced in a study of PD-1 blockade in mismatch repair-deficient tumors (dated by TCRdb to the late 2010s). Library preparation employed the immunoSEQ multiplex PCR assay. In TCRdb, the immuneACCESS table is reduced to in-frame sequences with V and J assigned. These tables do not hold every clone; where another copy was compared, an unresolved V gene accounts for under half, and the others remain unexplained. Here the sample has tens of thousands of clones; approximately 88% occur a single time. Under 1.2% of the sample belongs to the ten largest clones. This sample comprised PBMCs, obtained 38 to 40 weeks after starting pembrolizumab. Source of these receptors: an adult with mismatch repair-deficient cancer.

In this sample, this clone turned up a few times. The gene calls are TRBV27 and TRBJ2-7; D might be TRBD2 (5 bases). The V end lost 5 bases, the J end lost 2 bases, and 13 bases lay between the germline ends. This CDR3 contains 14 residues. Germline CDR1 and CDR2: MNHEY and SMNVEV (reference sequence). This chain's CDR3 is CASSTPGSPYEQYF. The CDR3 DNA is TGTGCCAGCAGTACCCCGGGGTCACCCTACGAGCAGTACTTC.

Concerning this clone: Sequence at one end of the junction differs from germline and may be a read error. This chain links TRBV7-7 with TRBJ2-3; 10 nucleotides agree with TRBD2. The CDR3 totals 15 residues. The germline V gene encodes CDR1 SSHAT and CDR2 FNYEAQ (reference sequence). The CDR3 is CASSSASGRGHTQYF. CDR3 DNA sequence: TGTGCTAGCAGCTCCGCTAGCGGGAGAGGACATACGCAGTATTTT.

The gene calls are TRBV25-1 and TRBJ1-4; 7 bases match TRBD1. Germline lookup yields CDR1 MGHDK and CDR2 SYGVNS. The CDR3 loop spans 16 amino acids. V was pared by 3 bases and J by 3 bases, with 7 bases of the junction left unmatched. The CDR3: CASSELTGTANEKLFF. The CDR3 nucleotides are TGTGCCAGCAGTGAGTTAACCGGGACAGCTAATGAAAAACTGTTTTTT. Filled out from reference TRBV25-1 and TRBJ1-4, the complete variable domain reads EADIYQTPRYLVIGTGKKITLECSQTMGHDKMYWYQQDPGMELHLIHYSYGVNSTEKGDLSSESTVSRIRTEHFPLTLESARPSHTSQYLCASSELTGTANEKLFFGSGTQLSVL.

Written as DNA, the CDR3 is TGCGCCAGCAGTGATGCTAGCGGGAGCCTAGATACGCAGTATTTT. Protein: CASSDASGSLDTQYF. The V gene is TRBV10-1, the J gene TRBJ2-3, with 10 bases identical to TRBD2. The germline CDR1 and CDR2 sequences are WNHNN and SYGVQD (reference sequence). V was pared by 3 bases and J by 5 bases, with 5 bases of the junction left unmatched. The CDR3 has 15 amino acids.

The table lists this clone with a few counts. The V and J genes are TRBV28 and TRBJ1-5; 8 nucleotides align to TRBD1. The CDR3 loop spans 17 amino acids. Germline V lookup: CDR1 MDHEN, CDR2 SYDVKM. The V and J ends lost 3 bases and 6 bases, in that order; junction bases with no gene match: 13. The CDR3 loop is CASSFMARTGSAQPQHF. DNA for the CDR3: TGTGCCAGCAGTTTTATGGCAAGGACAGGGTCGGCTCAGCCCCAGCATTTT.

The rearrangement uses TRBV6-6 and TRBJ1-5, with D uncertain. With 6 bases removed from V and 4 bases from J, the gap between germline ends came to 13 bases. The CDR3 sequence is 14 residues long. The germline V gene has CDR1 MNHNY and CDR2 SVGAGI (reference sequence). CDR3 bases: TGTGCCAGCAGCACCCCGGGAAATAATCAGCCCCAGCATTTT. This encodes CASSTPGNNQPQHF.

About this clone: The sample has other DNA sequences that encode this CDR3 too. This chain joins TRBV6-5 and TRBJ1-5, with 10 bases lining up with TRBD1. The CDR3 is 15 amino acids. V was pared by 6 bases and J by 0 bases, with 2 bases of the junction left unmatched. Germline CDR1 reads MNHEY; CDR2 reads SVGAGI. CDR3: CASSRDRGSNQPQHF. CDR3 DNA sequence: TGTGCCAGCAGCCGGGACAGGGGTAGCAATCAGCCCCAGCATTTT.

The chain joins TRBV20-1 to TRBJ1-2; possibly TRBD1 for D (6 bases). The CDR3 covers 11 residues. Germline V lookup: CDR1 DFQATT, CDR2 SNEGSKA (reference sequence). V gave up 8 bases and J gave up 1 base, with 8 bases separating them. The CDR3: CSTGINYGYTF. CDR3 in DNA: TGCAGTACAGGGATTAACTATGGCTACACCTTC.

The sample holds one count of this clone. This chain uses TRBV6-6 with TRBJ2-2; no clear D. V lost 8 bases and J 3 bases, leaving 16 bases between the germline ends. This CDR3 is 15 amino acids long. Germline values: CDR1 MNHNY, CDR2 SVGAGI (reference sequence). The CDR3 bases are TGTGCCAGCTATAGGAGAGCTGTAGACACCGGGGAGCTGTTTTTT. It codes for CASYRRAVDTGELFF.

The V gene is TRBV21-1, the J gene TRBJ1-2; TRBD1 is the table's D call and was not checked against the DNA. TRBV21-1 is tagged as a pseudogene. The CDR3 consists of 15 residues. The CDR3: CASPPRKGQNYGYTF. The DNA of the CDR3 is TGTGCCAGCCCCCCGAGGAAGGGGCAGAACTATGGCTACACCTTC.

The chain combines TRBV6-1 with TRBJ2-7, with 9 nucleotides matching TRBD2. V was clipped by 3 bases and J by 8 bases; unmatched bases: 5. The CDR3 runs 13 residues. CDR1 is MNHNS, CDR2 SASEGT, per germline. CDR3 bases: TGTGCCAGCAGTGAGCGCGGGGGGGGGAAGCAGTACTTC. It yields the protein CASSERGGGKQYF.

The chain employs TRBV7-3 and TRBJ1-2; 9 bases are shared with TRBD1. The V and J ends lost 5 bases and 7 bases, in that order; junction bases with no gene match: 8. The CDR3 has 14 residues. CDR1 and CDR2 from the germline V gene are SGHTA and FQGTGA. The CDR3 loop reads CASSLDRDRVGYTF. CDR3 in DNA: TGTGCCAGCAGCCTCGACCGGGACAGGGTTGGCTACACCTTC.

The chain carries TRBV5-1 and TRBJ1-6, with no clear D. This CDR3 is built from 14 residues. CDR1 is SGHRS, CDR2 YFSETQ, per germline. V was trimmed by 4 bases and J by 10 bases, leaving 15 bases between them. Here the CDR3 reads CASSLGLTYSPLHF. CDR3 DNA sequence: TGCGCCAGCAGCCTCGGACTGACTTACTCACCCCTCCACTTT.

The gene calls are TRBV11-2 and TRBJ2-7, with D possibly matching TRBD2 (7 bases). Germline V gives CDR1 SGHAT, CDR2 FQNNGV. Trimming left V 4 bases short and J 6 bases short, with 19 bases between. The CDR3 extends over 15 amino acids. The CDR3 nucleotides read TGTGCCAGCAGCTCCCCGGGGAGGGGGGAGTCCGAGCAGTACTTC. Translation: CASSSPGRGESEQYF.